The 18 T cell receptor beta chains presented below share a single source sample, sequenced in a study of regulatory T cells in long-lasting Graves disease. In building TCR beta libraries, iRepertoire HTBI primers were used together with Arm-PCR of CDR3 regions. Using its own MiXCR run on the multiplex PCR reads, TCRdb lists one record per CDR3 protein. The sample contains about 320,000 distinct CDR3 sequences, over 15% of which appear only once. Stated time point: newly diagnosed GD, antithyroid drugs for less than 3 months. PBMCs were the source of the RNA used for TCR sequencing. The sample consisted of peripheral blood mononuclear cells (PBMCs), taken at new diagnosis, from a patient treated with antithyroid drugs. These receptors were taken from a female donor with Graves disease.

A remark on this clonotype: It may be a read error: a sequence one base away is much more abundant. CDR3 DNA sequence: TGTGTCTGGCTAAAGGTCAAGGAGAACACTGAAGCTTTCTTT. It codes for CVWLKVKENTEAFF. This chain uses TRBV30 with TRBJ1-1; no reliable D call. Germline CDR1 is GTSNPN and CDR2 is SVGIG (reference sequence). The length of the CDR3 is 14 residues. The complete variable domain, with remaining parts taken from reference TRBV30 and TRBJ1-1, reads SQTIHQWPATLVQPVGSPLSLECTVEGTSNPNLYWYRQAAGRGLQLLFYSVGIGQISSEVPQNLSASRPQDRQFILSSKKLLLSDSGFYLCVWLKVKENTEAFFGQGTRLTVV.

This clonotype was seen once. The rearrangement joins TRBV29-1 to TRBJ2-7; no definite D call. V lost 3 bases and J lost 4, with 7 bases in between. CDR1 is SQVTM, CDR2 ANQGSEA, per germline. The CDR3 is 11 residues long. The CDR3 spells CSVEAGYEQYF. The CDR3 DNA follows: TGCAGCGTTGAGGCAGGTTACGAGCAGTACTTC.

About this clonotype: This probably arose from a read error, given a far larger clone one base away. V usage is TRBV11-2 and J usage is TRBJ2-5; possible D gene TRBD1, 6 bases. Trimming took off 3 bases at V and 11 bases at J, with 13 bases between the two ends. Looked up from germline, CDR1 is SGHAT and CDR2 is FQNNGV. The CDR3 loop spans 12 amino acids. In DNA form, the CDR3 reads TGTGCCAGCAGCTTGGACAGCCCTGAGCAGTACTTC. Amino acids: CASSLDSPEQYF.

This clonotype was found a few times. The rearrangement uses TRBV7-9 and TRBJ1-2; D is undetermined. V was clipped by 6 bases and J by 0 bases, with 17 bases between them. Germline V gene sequence: CDR1 SEHNR, CDR2 FQNEAQ (reference sequence). The CDR3 is 16 amino acids. The CDR3 is CASRLEEAEANYGYTF. CDR3 DNA: TGTGCCAGCAGACTTGAGGAGGCTGAAGCTAACTATGGCTACACCTTC.

This clonotype was counted many times. The chain recombines TRBV30 with TRBJ2-5; the match to TRBD2 covers 10 bases. The CDR3 runs 15 residues. V lost 3 bases, J lost 5 bases, and 9 bases stayed unmatched. CDR1 and CDR2 from the germline V gene are GTSNPN and SVGIG (reference sequence). CDR3 in DNA: TGTGCCTGGAGCTCGCTAGCGGGAGAATTGGAGACCCAGTACTTC. It yields the protein CAWSSLAGELETQYF.

This clonotype was observed at least ten times. CDR3 bases: TGCAGTGCTAGAGGCCCCGTGGGGAGCAATCAGCCCCAGCATTTT. It codes for CSARGPVGSNQPQHF. V gene TRBV20-1 combines with J gene TRBJ1-5, with D unresolved. Germline lookup yields CDR1 DFQATT and CDR2 SNEGSKA (reference sequence). The CDR3 spans 15 residues. Trimming stripped 1 base from V and 1 base from J, with 11 bases between.

This clonotype was seen ten or more times. The chain uses TRBV20-1 and TRBJ1-1; D is uncertain. CDR1 and CDR2 from the germline V gene are DFQATT and SNEGSKA (reference sequence). The CDR3 sequence is 14 residues long. V was cut by 1 base and J by 6 bases, with 15 bases left in between. CDR3: CSARGRGWEPEAFF. The CDR3 DNA reads as TGCAGTGCTAGAGGGCGGGGTTGGGAGCCTGAAGCTTTCTTT.

Comment on this clonotype: A read error may explain this, as a much larger clone is one base away. V usage is TRBV20-1 and J usage is TRBJ2-3; no clear D. The CDR3 spans 15 residues. The germline V and J ends were trimmed by 7 bases and 4 bases, with 21 bases remaining between them. Germline V CDR1 and CDR2: DFQATT, SNEGSKA (reference sequence). CDR3 DNA sequence: TGCAGTGTTAAAGCTCCGAGACGCAGCCCAGATACGCAGTATTTT. It codes for CSVKAPRRSPDTQYF.

This clonotype was found many times. This chain links TRBV28 with TRBJ1-2; tentatively, D is TRBD1 (6 bases). Trimming took off 7 bases at V and 3 bases at J, with 12 bases between the two ends. In germline, CDR1 is MDHEN, CDR2 SYDVKM. The CDR3 is made up of 13 amino acids. The CDR3: CASIGGADYGYTF. Written as DNA, the CDR3 is TGTGCCAGCATAGGGGGGGCAGACTATGGCTACACCTTC.

The genes are TRBV28 and TRBJ2-5; D is ambiguous. This CDR3 spans 12 amino acids. V was clipped by 2 bases and J by 5 bases, with 6 bases between them. Germline V gene sequence: CDR1 MDHEN, CDR2 SYDVKM. The CDR3 here is CASSLSRETQYF. The CDR3 nucleotides are TGTGCCAGCAGTTTAAGTAGGGAGACCCAGTACTTC.

This clonotype was seen only a few times. V is TRBV27 and J is TRBJ2-1; D is undetermined. V was trimmed by 9 bases and J by 0 bases, leaving 15 bases between them. The CDR3 has 15 residues. Germline assignment: CDR1 MNHEY and CDR2 SMNVEV (reference sequence). CDR3 sequence reads: CASKIGFSSYNEQFF. The CDR3, as DNA: TGTGCCAGTAAAATTGGGTTTAGCTCCTACAATGAGCAGTTCTTC.

Ten or more counts support this clonotype. J is TRBJ1-1 and V is TRBV29-1; tentatively, D is TRBD1 (6 bases). The length of the CDR3 is 13 residues. V dropped 4 bases and J dropped 0 bases, with 9 bases sitting between them. The V gene's germline CDR1 is SQVTM and CDR2 ANQGSEA. CDR3 nucleotides: TGCAGCGTTGTTGGACAGCTGAACACTGAAGCTTTCTTT. Protein product: CSVVGQLNTEAFF.

There are many counts of this clonotype. CDR3 residues: CATSGARYYGYTF. DNA of the CDR3: TGTGCCACCAGTGGAGCCAGGTACTATGGCTACACCTTC. The J gene is TRBJ1-2, the V gene TRBV24-1, with D hard to call. V gave up 5 bases and J gave up 3 bases, with 9 bases separating them. The CDR3 length is 13 residues. The germline V gene encodes CDR1 KGHDR and CDR2 SFDVKD.

This clonotype was found many times. The chain is built from TRBV30 and TRBJ1-1; TRBD1 matches at 7 bases. This CDR3 spans 13 amino acids. V dropped 2 bases and J dropped 5; count of bases not matched to a gene: 5. CDR1 and CDR2 from the germline V gene are GTSNPN and SVGIG (reference sequence). The CDR3 region is CAWSTTGKTEAFF. The CDR3 DNA follows: TGTGCCTGGAGTACGACAGGGAAGACTGAAGCTTTCTTT. Together with reference TRBV30 and TRBJ1-1, the CDR3 gives the full variable domain: SQTIHQWPATLVQPVGSPLSLECTVEGTSNPNLYWYRQAAGRGLQLLFYSVGIGQISSEVPQNLSASRPQDRQFILSSKKLLLSDSGFYLCAWSTTGKTEAFFGQGTRLTVV.

This clonotype has ten or more counts. V is TRBV6-1 and J is TRBJ2-5; TRBD2 aligns across 12 bases. CDR1 is MNHNS and CDR2 is SASEGT in the germline V gene. This CDR3 region has 17 residues. V shed 5 bases, J shed 5 bases, and the junction held 12 bases outside the gene matches. Here the CDR3 reads CASSPRGLAGSGETQYF. The CDR3 DNA sequence: TGTGCCAGCAGTCCGCGAGGACTAGCGGGATCGGGGGAGACCCAGTACTTC.

This clonotype was observed many times. The chain uses TRBV28 and TRBJ2-3; D remains unclear. This CDR3 spans 12 amino acids. Germline V lookup: CDR1 MDHEN, CDR2 SYDVKM. V was trimmed by 6 bases and J by 5 bases, leaving 9 bases between them. The CDR3 spells CASRSIIDTQYF. In nucleotides, the CDR3 is TGTGCCAGCAGGTCAATCATAGATACGCAGTATTTT.

In its sample, this clonotype was seen many times. V is TRBV29-1 and J is TRBJ1-2; 10 bases are shared with TRBD1. J gave up 8 bases and V 4 bases, and 10 bases lay outside the gene matches. Germline loops: CDR1 SQVTM, CDR2 ANQGSEA. The CDR3 extends over 14 amino acids. The DNA for the CDR3 is TGCAGCGTTGTAACGCCGGGACAGGGGAAGGGCTACACCTTC. Its protein product is CSVVTPGQGKGYTF.

The CDR3 protein is CASRLAGGAQYF. The CDR3 nucleotides read TGTGCCAGCAGATTAGCGGGAGGCGCGCAGTATTTT. The chain employs TRBV6-1 and TRBJ2-3; 10 bases map to TRBD2. Germline V CDR1 and CDR2: MNHNS, SASEGT. Trimming removed 6 bases from V and 10 bases from J; junction bases left unmatched: 4. This CDR3 is built from 12 residues.